This T cell receptor (beta chain) is drawn from a study of cytomegalovirus exposure and HLA in healthy donors. The method was immunoSEQ multiplex PCR; TCRdb's version includes in-frame clones alone and lacks a portion of them. The data show approximately 150,000 clones, 70% to 90% seen once. The CDR3 spans 18 residues. Germline loops: CDR1 SGHTA, CDR2 FQGNSA. After removal of 4 bases from V and 5 bases from J, the junction contained 15 bases not matched to a gene. General study points: Rarity characterized most TCR sequences, yet some public TCRs appeared in many donors. The TCR clusters that emerged in the first cohort tended, a later analysis found, to co-occur in the 120 or so validation repertoires. Specificity for CMV antigens was confirmed in vitro for a few of the CMV-associated chains.

With respect to this clone: Its antigen is still unknown.

This clonotype was obtained from a woman aged 18-30 years in good health and CMV-seropositive. The genes are TRBV7-2 and TRBJ2-7; 12 bases are shared with TRBD2. The sequencing input was PBMCs. The CDR3 region is CASSSFALQTSGRNEQYF. In DNA, the CDR3 is TGTGCCAGCAGCTCATTCGCCCTTCAGACTAGCGGGAGAAACGAGCAGTACTTC. Combining the CDR3 with reference TRBV7-2 and TRBJ2-7 gives the whole variable domain GAGVSQSPSNKVTEKGKDVELRCDPISGHTALYWYRQSLGQGLEFLIYFQGNSAPDKSGLPSDRFSAERTGGSVSTLTIQRTQQEDSAVYLCASSSFALQTSGRNEQYFGPGTRLTVT.